Presented here are 18 T cell receptor beta chains from one specimen sequenced in a study of CXCR3-negative and CXCR3-positive naive CD8 T cells. Study findings and constraints: CXCR3-negative naive cells had less hydrophobic TRB CDR3s than did CXCR3-positive naive cells.

Each TRB cDNA library was prepared by 5' RACE (with UMI labels). TCRdb reprocessed the 5' RACE reads, keeping one entry per CDR3 protein, no DNA. This repertoire comprises tens of thousands of distinct CDR3 sequences; its ten largest clones make up 0.7% to 0.8%. Their cognate antigens are unknown. The source material was naive CXCR3+ CD8+ T cells from blood. Documented subset: CD45RO-CCR7+CD27+CD95- naive CD8+ T cells expressing CXCR3 (TNR3+). All receptors come from a human donor in good health. Some clones in this sample may be carry-over from other donors' samples.

V gene TRBV28 combines with J gene TRBJ1-1. CDR1 and CDR2 from the germline V gene are MDHEN and SYDVKM. The CDR3 runs to 13 residues. The CDR3: CASSLQIGAEAFF. Full variable domain (missing parts from reference TRBV28 and TRBJ1-1): DVKVTQSSRYLVKRTGEKVFLECVQDMDHENMFWYRQDPGLGLRLIYFSYDVKMKEKGDIPEGYSVSREKKERFSLILESASTNQTSMYLCASSLQIGAEAFFGQGTRLTVV.

This sequence joins TRBV9 and TRBJ2-1; TCRdb outputs TRBD1, but without DNA this stays unchecked. Germline CDR1 SGDLS, CDR2 YYNGEE. This CDR3 contains 16 residues. CDR3 loop: CASTESGGGPYNEQFF.

The V gene is TRBV28, the J gene TRBJ2-7; TCRdb designates TRBD1, a call that cannot be tested without DNA. The length of the CDR3 is 13 residues. CDR1 is MDHEN and CDR2 is SYDVKM in the germline V gene. The CDR3 sequence is CASSPGHPYEQYF.

J is TRBJ1-2 and V is TRBV6-5; no DNA is available, so the TRBD1 call from TCRdb remains unchecked. The CDR3 is made up of 15 amino acids. The germline gives CDR1 MNHEY, CDR2 SVGAGI. The chain's CDR3 is CASSYSRDRLYGYTF.

This chain links TRBV7-9 with TRBJ2-1. Germline loops: CDR1 SEHNR, CDR2 FQNEAQ (reference sequence). The CDR3 covers 15 residues. The CDR3 is CASSLWVSSYNEQFF.

The V call is TRBV19, the J call TRBJ2-2; the TRBD1 assignment by TCRdb is unverifiable without DNA. Germline V lookup: CDR1 LNHDA, CDR2 SQIVND (reference sequence). There are 17 residues in the CDR3. The CDR3 sequence is CASNIHPTGFYTGELFF.

J is TRBJ2-6 and V is TRBV29-1; TCRdb gives TRBD1 as the D gene, but with no DNA this cannot be confirmed. Germline lookup yields CDR1 SQVTM and CDR2 ANQGSEA. This CDR3 spans 16 amino acids. This CDR3 is CSVWTGVYSGANVLTF.

The chain combines TRBV14 with TRBJ1-2. The length of the CDR3 is 15 residues. Per germline, CDR1 SGHDN and CDR2 FVKESK. This CDR3 is CASSQGPETNYGYTF.

The chain links TRBV7-9 to TRBJ2-7. Germline CDR1 reads SEHNR; CDR2 reads FQNEAQ (reference sequence). CDR3 size: 13 residues. The CDR3 sequence: CASSRTASYEQYF.

The chain is built from TRBV12-3 or TRBV12-4 and TRBJ2-2; TCRdb's D call of TRBD1 is untestable without DNA. The CDR3 loop spans 18 amino acids. CDR3 amino acids: CASRPPPGTGSHGGELFF.

The chain employs TRBV6-5 and TRBJ2-1. Germline values: CDR1 MNHEY, CDR2 SVGAGI. This CDR3 is 15 amino acids long. The CDR3: CASGYETEAYNEQFF.

Here the CDR3 reads CSVEEATGTRETKYF. The chain has TRBV29-1 and TRBJ2-5; TCRdb returns TRBD1, unconfirmable since there is no DNA. The CDR3 spans 15 residues. Germline-derived CDR1 and CDR2 are SQVTM and ANQGSEA.

The CDR3 loop reads CASSQVMGQLNTEAFF. V is TRBV4-2 and J is TRBJ1-1; the TCRdb D gene call, TRBD1, has no DNA to confirm it. The germline gives CDR1 LGHNA, CDR2 YNFKEQ. The CDR3 is made up of 16 amino acids.

The chain recombines TRBV9 with TRBJ2-7; TCRdb returns TRBD1, unconfirmable since there is no DNA. The CDR3 consists of 15 residues. Germline V gene data show CDR1 as SGDLS and CDR2 as YYNGEE. CDR3 region: CASSVGGGLSYEQYF.

The V call is TRBV29-1, the J call TRBJ2-1; the D call of TRBD1 rests on TCRdb alone, since no DNA is present to check it. The germline gives CDR1 SQVTM, CDR2 ANQGSEA. There are 14 residues in the CDR3. The CDR3 protein is CSVGGQDRGNEQFF.

The chain is built from TRBV7-9 and TRBJ1-1. This CDR3 comprises 15 residues. Germline CDR1 is SEHNR and CDR2 is FQNEAQ (reference sequence). The CDR3 sequence is CASSSVGLMNTEAFF.

The chain links TRBV29-1 to TRBJ2-1; TCRdb lists TRBD1, though no DNA is available to test this call. Germline assignment: CDR1 SQVTM and CDR2 ANQGSEA. The CDR3 sequence is 11 residues long. CDR3 region: CSGRQGGEQFF.

The chain combines TRBV11-2 with TRBJ2-7; the TRBD1 assignment by TCRdb is unverifiable without DNA. This CDR3 has 13 amino acids. The germline V gene encodes CDR1 SGHAT and CDR2 FQNNGV. CDR3 loop: CASSQTGVGIQYF.